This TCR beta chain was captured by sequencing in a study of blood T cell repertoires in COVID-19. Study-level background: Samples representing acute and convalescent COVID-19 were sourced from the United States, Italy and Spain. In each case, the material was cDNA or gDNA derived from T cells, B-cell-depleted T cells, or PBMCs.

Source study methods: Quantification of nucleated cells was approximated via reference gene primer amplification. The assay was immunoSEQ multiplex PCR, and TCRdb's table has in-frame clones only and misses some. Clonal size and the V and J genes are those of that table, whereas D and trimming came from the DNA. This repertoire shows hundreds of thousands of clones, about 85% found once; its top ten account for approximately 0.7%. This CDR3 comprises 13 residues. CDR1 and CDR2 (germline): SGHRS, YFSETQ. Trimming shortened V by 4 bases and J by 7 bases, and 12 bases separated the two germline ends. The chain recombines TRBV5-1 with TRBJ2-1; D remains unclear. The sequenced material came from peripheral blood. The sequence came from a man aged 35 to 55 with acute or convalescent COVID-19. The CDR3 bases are TGCGCCAGCAGCCCGCAGCTCGGGAATGAGCAGTTCTTC. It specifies CASSPQLGNEQFF.